This T cell receptor (beta chain) derives from a study of spatial heterogeneity in lung cancer. Study as a whole: Among detected sequences, beta-chain ones consistently exceeded alpha-chain ones in number. The mean occurrence of each unique TCR and UMI combination in raw reads exceeded nine. Study results and caveats: Of tumor T cells, an estimated coverage of around 7% was reached for alpha chains and approximately 14% for beta chains. Tumor mutation count correlated with how many alpha and beta TCRs expanded intratumorally.

This clonotype is labeled medium-sized. Antigen: not known. TCRdb reanalysed the 5' RACE reads using MiXCR and keeps one entry per CDR3 protein. The repertoire holds 5,200 or so distinct CDR3 sequences, 3% to 4.5% seen once, with about 25% in the top ten. The time point denotes: sample taken at primary tumor resection. Donation came from around 77 patients with untreated early-stage non-small cell lung cancer. The germline V gene has CDR1 DFQATT and CDR2 SNEGSKA (reference sequence). Trimming removed 1 base at V and 8 bases at J, with 15 bases between. The CDR3 is 15 amino acids. The sequencing used lung tumor tissue, collected at surgery. The clonotype was recovered from a female donor with early-stage non-small cell lung cancer. The gene calls are TRBV20-1 and TRBJ1-6; D remains unclear. DNA of the CDR3: TGCAGTGCTAGAGCGGGAACAAAGGCCGATTCACCCCTCCACTTT. It is translated as CSARAGTKADSPLHF.